The 23 T cell receptor beta chains below all came from one sample that was sequenced in a study of shared clonotypes between healthy human individuals. Assay used: immunoSEQ multiplex PCR; TCRdb lists only in-frame clones, some missing. The repertoire has about 2.1 million clones, about 92% of them found once; the top ten carry more than 1.5%. Cells designated naive CD8 were CD45RO-negative and were positively selected for CCR7, with terminally differentiated effector memory CD45RA+ cells excluded. Sequencing was done on a sample of naive CD8+ T cells from PBMCs. The receptors originated from a man between 18 and 29 years old in good health. Some clones in this sample may be carry-over from other donors' samples.

The chain employs TRBV29-1 and TRBJ2-5; 8 nucleotides line up with TRBD1. CDR1 SQVTM and CDR2 ANQGSEA come from the germline V gene. CDR3 length: 15 residues. V was clipped by 7 bases and J by 11 bases; unmatched bases: 21. The CDR3 nucleotides read TGCAGCGCGATGACCGACAGGGGTGCTTTCTTGGAGCAGTACTTC. Translating it yields CSAMTDRGAFLEQYF.

The genes are TRBV7-9 and TRBJ2-7; TRBD2 matches 9 bases. The CDR3 has 16 residues. The V gene's germline CDR1 is SEHNR and CDR2 FQNEAQ (reference sequence). The V segment lost 5 bases and the J segment 3 bases; nucleotides outside the gene matches: 11. CDR3: CASSLGYSGSYYEQYF. The CDR3 bases are TGTGCCAGCAGCCTAGGGTATAGCGGGAGTTACTACGAGCAGTACTTC.

The rearrangement links TRBV21-1 to TRBJ1-5; TRBD1, the table's D call, was not compared with the DNA. TRBV21-1 is reported as a pseudogene. There are 16 residues in the CDR3. In nucleotides, the CDR3 is TGTGCCAGCAGCAAAGCCGACAATTATAGCAATCAGCCCCAGCATTTT. It codes for CASSKADNYSNQPQHF.

This chain uses TRBV28 with TRBJ2-1, with unresolved D. Trimming cost V 6 bases and J 2 bases, with 14 bases left between them. The CDR3 has 15 amino acids. Looked up from germline, CDR1 is MDHEN and CDR2 is SYDVKM. This CDR3 reads CASSPGILAYNEQFF. DNA of the CDR3: TGTGCCAGCAGCCCCGGAATCCTCGCCTACAATGAGCAGTTCTTC. The whole variable domain, remainder taken from reference TRBV28 and TRBJ2-1, is DVKVTQSSRYLVKRTGEKVFLECVQDMDHENMFWYRQDPGLGLRLIYFSYDVKMKEKGDIPEGYSVSREKKERFSLILESASTNQTSMYLCASSPGILAYNEQFFGPGTRLTVL.

The gene calls are TRBV2 and TRBJ2-2; a weak D match, TRBD1 (5 bases). The V end was cut by 2 bases, the J end by 2 bases, with 12 bases between. The CDR3 is 16 amino acids. The germline gives CDR1 SNHLY, CDR2 FYNNEI. CDR3 in amino acids: CASSELLRTNTGELFF. CDR3 DNA sequence: TGTGCCAGCAGTGAACTGTTGCGGACAAACACCGGGGAGCTGTTTTTT.

The chain employs TRBV5-1 and TRBJ2-1; D call uncertain. The V end was cut by 4 bases, the J end by 6 bases, with 5 bases between. The CDR3 covers 11 residues. Germline-derived CDR1 and CDR2 are SGHRS and YFSETQ. CDR3 protein: CASSLFNEQFF. In DNA form, the CDR3 reads TGCGCCAGCAGCCTCTTCAATGAGCAGTTCTTC.

The chain uses TRBV10-3 and TRBJ1-5, with 7 nucleotides matching TRBD1. CDR1 is ENHRY, CDR2 SYGVKD, per germline. This CDR3 is 17 amino acids long. Losses at the gene ends were 2 bases for V and 2 bases for J; bases not matched to a gene: 9. CDR3 amino acids: CAISEAINRGGNQPQHF. CDR3 sequence (DNA): TGTGCCATCAGTGAGGCCATAAACAGGGGCGGCAATCAGCCCCAGCATTTT.

The chain joins TRBV7-9 to TRBJ2-3; 9 nucleotides agree with TRBD2. There are 16 residues in the CDR3. Germline-derived CDR1 and CDR2 are SEHNR and FQNEAQ (reference sequence). Losses at the gene ends were 5 bases for V and 6 bases for J; bases not matched to a gene: 12. CDR3 region: CASSPRLAGEGDTQYF. The CDR3 DNA reads TGTGCCAGCAGCCCCCGGTTAGCGGGAGAGGGGGATACGCAGTATTTT.

CDR3 DNA: TGTGCCAGCAGTATAAACAGGGGTTCGAATCAGCCCCAGCATTTT. Its translation is CASSINRGSNQPQHF. J is TRBJ1-5 and V is TRBV27; 7 bases agree with TRBD1. This CDR3 region has 15 residues. Germline V gene lookup returns CDR1 MNHEY and CDR2 SMNVEV (reference sequence). The V gene end was trimmed by 5 bases and the J gene end by 4 bases; junction bases not matched to a gene: 8.

The chain has TRBV4-1 and TRBJ1-2; 9 nucleotides line up with TRBD1. The length of the CDR3 is 16 residues. From germline, CDR1 is MGHRA and CDR2 YSYEKL. V lost 7 bases and J lost 6; bases outside the gene matches: 15. CDR3 bases: TGCGCCAGCACCCCGGCTAATACAGGGGGCATCGATGGCTACACCTTC. This translates into CASTPANTGGIDGYTF.

The chain is built from TRBV19 and TRBJ1-3; D gene uncertain. The CDR3 runs to 15 residues. Germline CDR1 LNHDA, CDR2 SQIVND (reference sequence). The V and J ends lost 1 base and 0 bases respectively, with 7 bases between them. The CDR3 sequence is CASSIGHVSGNTIYF. The CDR3 DNA is TGTGCCAGTAGTATAGGGCATGTCTCTGGAAACACCATATATTTT.

This chain uses TRBV4-3 with TRBJ1-1; 8 nucleotides agree with TRBD1. The V gene end was trimmed by 0 bases and the J gene end by 9 bases; junction bases not matched to a gene: 3. The CDR3 has 13 amino acids. Germline-derived CDR1 and CDR2 are LGHNA and YSLEER. The CDR3 spells CASSQDRTGKAFF. The CDR3 DNA follows: TGCGCCAGCAGCCAAGATCGGACAGGGAAAGCTTTCTTT.

This clone showed up just once. The rearrangement links TRBV29-1 to TRBJ2-7, with TRBD2 identical over 9 bases. With V trimmed by 4 bases and J by 6 bases, 10 bases remained unmatched. The CDR3 extends over 14 amino acids. CDR1 and CDR2 from the germline V gene are SQVTM and ANQGSEA. The CDR3 spells CSVVRAGGLGEQYF. The DNA of the CDR3 is TGCAGCGTTGTAAGGGCGGGAGGGTTGGGCGAGCAGTACTTC.

The chain employs TRBV6-6 and TRBJ2-7, with TRBD1 as a possible D gene (5 bases). The CDR3 loop spans 14 amino acids. The germline gives CDR1 MNHNY, CDR2 SVGAGI (reference sequence). V dropped 0 bases and J dropped 3 bases, with 9 bases sitting between them. CDR3 sequence (DNA): TGTGCCAGCAGTTACTCGGACACCAACTACGAGCAGTACTTC. Protein product: CASSYSDTNYEQYF.

The chain recombines TRBV29-1 with TRBJ1-4, with D possibly matching TRBD1 (5 bases). Germline V lookup: CDR1 SQVTM, CDR2 ANQGSEA. The CDR3 sequence is 12 residues long. V lost 0 bases to trimming and J lost 12 bases, with 11 bases between them. The CDR3 reads CSVEEGTGQLFF. DNA of the CDR3: TGCAGCGTTGAAGAGGGGACGGGGCAACTGTTTTTT.

The rearrangement links TRBV9 to TRBJ2-2; TRBD1 is a possible D gene (6 bases). CDR3 length: 16 residues. Germline V lookup: CDR1 SGDLS, CDR2 YYNGEE. Between the trimmed V and J ends, which lost 0 bases and 1 base, there was a span of 10 bases. CDR3 amino acids: CASSVADRLNTGELFF. CDR3 nucleotide sequence: TGTGCCAGCAGCGTAGCAGACAGGCTGAACACCGGGGAGCTGTTTTTT.

The J gene is TRBJ2-3, the V gene TRBV29-1; TRBD1 might be the D (5 bases). The V end was cut by 0 bases, the J end by 2 bases, with 12 bases between. CDR3 length: 15 residues. CDR1 and CDR2 (germline): SQVTM, ANQGSEA. CDR3 DNA sequence: TGCAGCGTTGAAGAGGGGCCGGGTTCCACAGATACGCAGTATTTT. Protein: CSVEEGPGSTDTQYF.

This chain links TRBV27 with TRBJ2-2; 12 bases match TRBD2. The ends lost 5 bases at V and 3 bases at J; junction bases unmatched: 10. The germline CDR1 and CDR2 sequences are MNHEY and SMNVEV (reference sequence). The CDR3 covers 18 residues. CDR3 sequence reads: CASSPLRLAGVDTGELFF. Here the CDR3 DNA reads TGTGCCAGCAGTCCCCTCAGACTAGCGGGAGTGGACACCGGGGAGCTGTTTTTT.

This chain links TRBV5-6 with TRBJ2-7; D might be TRBD2 (6 bases). The CDR3 spans 13 residues. Germline-derived CDR1 and CDR2 are SGHDT and YYEEEE. Trimming took 4 bases from V and 3 from J, leaving 11 bases between them. As DNA, the CDR3 is TGTGCCAGCAGCCCTTCCGGGAGCTACGAGCAGTACTTC. Its translation: CASSPSGSYEQYF.

DNA of the CDR3: TGTGCCATCAGTGTGGGGGGGCCGAGCACCGGGGAGCTGTTTTTT. Translation: CAISVGGPSTGELFF. V usage is TRBV10-3 and J usage is TRBJ2-2; perhaps TRBD2 as D (7 bases). Looked up from germline, CDR1 is ENHRY and CDR2 is SYGVKD. V was trimmed by 4 bases and J by 4 bases, leaving 13 bases between them. This CDR3 has 15 amino acids.

The chain links TRBV27 to TRBJ2-6; no clear D. V lost 1 base and J lost 1, with 11 bases in between. Germline lookup yields CDR1 MNHEY and CDR2 SMNVEV (reference sequence). There are 17 residues in the CDR3. The CDR3 region is CASSLWGFPSGANVLTF. In DNA form, the CDR3 reads TGTGCCAGCAGTTTATGGGGTTTCCCATCTGGGGCCAACGTCCTGACTTTC. The full variable domain, its missing parts supplied by reference TRBV27 and TRBJ2-6, is EAQVTQNPRYLITVTGKKLTVTCSQNMNHEYMSWYRQDPGLGLRQIYYSMNVEVTDKGDVPEGYKVSRKEKRNFPLILESPSPNQTSLYFCASSLWGFPSGANVLTFGAGSRLTVL.

This chain uses TRBV30 with TRBJ2-3, with 10 bases aligning to TRBD1. V shed 2 bases, J shed 1 base, and the junction held 3 bases outside the gene matches. The CDR3 totals 15 residues. Germline lookup yields CDR1 GTSNPN and CDR2 SVGIG (reference sequence). Here the CDR3 reads CAWSPGTGGTDTQYF. The CDR3, as DNA: TGTGCCTGGAGTCCTGGGACAGGGGGCACAGATACGCAGTATTTT.

V and J are TRBV15 and TRBJ2-2; 11 bases agree with TRBD2. Germline values: CDR1 LNHNV, CDR2 YYDKDF (reference sequence). The CDR3 consists of 17 residues. V lost 0 bases and J lost 5; bases outside the gene matches: 5. CDR3 amino acids: CATSRDLLAGETGELFF. The DNA of the CDR3 is TGTGCCACCAGCAGAGATTTACTAGCGGGAGAAACCGGGGAGCTGTTTTTT.